This entry lists 14 T cell receptor beta chains sequenced from one sample in a study of T cell responses to AZD1222 COVID-19 vaccine. Sequenced by immunoSEQ multiplex PCR; TCRdb stores in-frame clones only, minus some. The sample has under 200,000 clones; roughly 94% are singletons. This specimen consisted of peripheral blood, obtained 28 days after the second AZD1222 dose. The receptors here all came from an adult who received the AZD1222 COVID-19 vaccine.

The chain employs TRBV5-5 and TRBJ2-2; no reliable D call. The length of the CDR3 is 10 residues. Germline V gene data show CDR1 as SGHKS and CDR2 as YYEKEE (reference sequence). V was pared by 6 bases and J by 6 bases, with 3 bases between. The CDR3 sequence: CASNPGELFF. The CDR3 DNA follows: TGTGCCAGCAACCCCGGGGAGCTGTTTTTT.

This clone was detected only once. V usage is TRBV7-3 and J usage is TRBJ1-1; D unclear. The CDR3 covers 13 residues. Germline V gene lookup returns CDR1 SGHTA and CDR2 FQGTGA. Trimming removed 5 bases at V and 3 bases at J, with 10 bases between. CDR3 protein: CASSPETYTEAFF. The CDR3 DNA reads TGTGCCAGCAGCCCCGAGACGTACACTGAAGCTTTCTTT. The complete variable domain, with remaining parts taken from reference TRBV7-3 and TRBJ1-1, reads GAGVSQTPSNKVTEKGKYVELRCDPISGHTALYWYRQSLGQGPEFLIYFQGTGAADDSGLPNDRFFAVRPEGSVSTLKIQRTERGDSAVYLCASSPETYTEAFFGQGTRLTVV.

This clone was seen only once. The V and J genes are TRBV2 and TRBJ2-1, with D tentatively TRBD1 or TRBD2 (6 bases each). Germline loops: CDR1 SNHLY, CDR2 FYNNEI. With 1 base removed from V and 8 bases from J, the gap between germline ends came to 18 bases. This CDR3 contains 16 residues. In DNA form, the CDR3 reads TGTGCCAGCAGTGAAGGGCTGAGGGGGGCCGCCGATGAGCAGTTCTTC. Translated: CASSEGLRGAADEQFF.

The chain couples TRBV19 to TRBJ1-5, with D perhaps matching TRBD1 (5 bases). The germline V and J ends were trimmed by 3 bases and 7 bases, with 22 bases remaining between them. The CDR3 runs to 17 residues. The germline V gene has CDR1 LNHDA and CDR2 SQIVND (reference sequence). This CDR3 reads CASSISRGMGRGQPQHF. The CDR3 DNA reads as TGTGCCAGTAGTATTAGTCGGGGGATGGGGCGTGGGCAGCCCCAGCATTTT.

The rearrangement links TRBV28 to TRBJ1-2; a possible D gene is TRBD1 (5 bases). From germline, CDR1 is MDHEN and CDR2 SYDVKM. CDR3 length: 15 amino acids. With 3 bases removed from V and 5 bases from J, the gap between germline ends came to 16 bases. CDR3 protein: CASSFPIQGAYGYTF. CDR3 in DNA: TGTGCCAGCAGTTTCCCGATTCAAGGGGCGTATGGCTACACCTTC.

A few counts support this clone. This sequence joins TRBV6-5 and TRBJ1-2; TRBD1 matches 11 bases. This CDR3 spans 15 amino acids. Trimming at V came to 7 bases and at J to 4 bases, leaving 8 bases not matched to a gene. Germline V CDR1 and CDR2: MNHEY, SVGAGI. Written as DNA, the CDR3 is TGTGCCAGCACCCCCAGGGACAGGGGGGCCTATGGCTACACCTTC. Protein product: CASTPRDRGAYGYTF.

The CDR3 DNA reads TGTGCCAGTAGTATACGGACTAGCGGGAGGCCCGGGGGTACGCAGTATTTT. The encoded protein is CASSIRTSGRPGGTQYF. This sequence joins TRBV19 and TRBJ2-3; 14 bases align to TRBD2. Germline trimming cut 2 bases from V and 8 bases from J; bases unmatched to any gene: 9. The germline CDR1 and CDR2 sequences are LNHDA and SQIVND (reference sequence). The CDR3 consists of 17 residues.

The CDR3 bases are TGTGCCAGCGGAGGACAGGGGGCGGGTTACAATGAGCAGTTCTTC. Amino acids: CASGGQGAGYNEQFF. This rearrangement joins TRBV3-1 (or the pseudogene TRBV3-2) to TRBJ2-1; 11 nucleotides align to TRBD1. Germline V gene lookup returns CDR1 LGHDT and CDR2 YNNKEL (reference sequence). CDR3 length: 15 amino acids. The J segment lost 4 bases and the V segment lost 8 bases, leaving 7 bases of the junction unmatched.

CDR3 nucleotide sequence: TGTGCCAGCAGCTTACAGGGGGTGGCGGAGACCCAGTACTTC. This gives the protein CASSLQGVAETQYF. V usage is TRBV5-6 and J usage is TRBJ2-5; TRBD1 agrees at 8 bases. CDR1 is SGHDT, CDR2 YYEEEE, per germline. This CDR3 region has 14 residues. The ends lost 2 bases at V and 5 bases at J; junction bases unmatched: 5.

The chain has TRBV19 and TRBJ2-3, with D perhaps TRBD1 (6 bases). From germline, CDR1 is LNHDA and CDR2 SQIVND (reference sequence). V was trimmed by 7 bases and J by 1 base, leaving 12 bases between them. The CDR3 runs 14 residues. This chain's CDR3 is CASTHRAGTDTQYF. CDR3 in DNA: TGTGCCAGTACCCACAGGGCTGGCACAGATACGCAGTATTTT.

This chain connects TRBV5-1 to TRBJ2-3; 7 bases align to TRBD1. The CDR3 has 16 residues. Germline lookup yields CDR1 SGHRS and CDR2 YFSETQ. With 3 bases clipped from V and 2 bases from J, the junction kept 9 bases outside the gene matches. The CDR3 loop reads CASSSDRVATTDTQYF. CDR3 nucleotide sequence: TGCGCCAGCAGCTCCGACAGGGTAGCCACCACAGATACGCAGTATTTT. Combining the CDR3 with reference TRBV5-1 and TRBJ2-3 gives the whole variable domain KAGVTQTPRYLIKTRGQQVTLSCSPISGHRSVSWYQQTPGQGLQFLFEYFSETQRNKGNFPGRFSGRQFSNSRSEMNVSTLELGDSALYLCASSSDRVATTDTQYFGPGTRLTVL.

The sample holds a few counts of this clone. J is TRBJ1-2 and V is TRBV4-1; 7 positions agree with TRBD1. Germline V lookup: CDR1 MGHRA, CDR2 YSYEKL. After removal of 3 bases from V and 5 bases from J, the junction contained 9 bases not matched to a gene. The CDR3 covers 15 residues. CDR3 sequence: CASSQWDKQGYGYTF. The CDR3 DNA sequence: TGCGCCAGCAGCCAGTGGGACAAACAGGGGTATGGCTACACCTTC.

V gene TRBV28 combines with J gene TRBJ2-5; no definite D call. V lost 5 bases and J lost 2, with 0 bases in between. Germline V gene data show CDR1 as MDHEN and CDR2 as SYDVKM. CDR3 length: 10 amino acids. The CDR3 loop reads CASSQETQYF. CDR3 coding DNA: TGTGCCAGCAGTCAAGAGACCCAGTACTTC. Full variable domain (missing parts from reference TRBV28 and TRBJ2-5): DVKVTQSSRYLVKRTGEKVFLECVQDMDHENMFWYRQDPGLGLRLIYFSYDVKMKEKGDIPEGYSVSREKKERFSLILESASTNQTSMYLCASSQETQYFGPGTRLLVL.

This clone was seen just once. V usage is TRBV6-5 and J usage is TRBJ2-3; possibly TRBD1 or TRBD2 for D (6 bases each). Trimming shortened V by 6 bases and J by 6 bases, and 13 bases separated the two germline ends. Germline lookup yields CDR1 MNHEY and CDR2 SVGAGI. The CDR3 sequence is 13 residues long. The CDR3 region is CASRLLGGDTQYF. The CDR3 bases are TGTGCCAGCAGACTTCTAGGGGGGGATACGCAGTATTTT.